This T cell receptor (beta chain) was sequenced for a study of blood T cell repertoires in COVID-19. Germline V gives CDR1 SGHAT, CDR2 FQNNGV. The CDR3 totals 13 residues. Trimming removed 6 bases from V and 2 bases from J; junction bases left unmatched: 3. Profiling relied on immunoSEQ multiplex PCR, and the TCRdb table lists in-frame clones only, not all of them. In the table there are approximately 300,000 clones, 70% to 90% of which are singletons. The chain employs TRBV11-2 and TRBJ1-1, with 7 bases fitting TRBD1. What was sequenced was PBMCs or T cells enriched from blood (not recorded which). The TCR was taken from a young woman who had recovered from COVID-19. CDR3 bases: TGTGCCAGCAGGAACAGGGGTAACACTGAAGCTTTCTTT. This codes for CASRNRGNTEAFF.